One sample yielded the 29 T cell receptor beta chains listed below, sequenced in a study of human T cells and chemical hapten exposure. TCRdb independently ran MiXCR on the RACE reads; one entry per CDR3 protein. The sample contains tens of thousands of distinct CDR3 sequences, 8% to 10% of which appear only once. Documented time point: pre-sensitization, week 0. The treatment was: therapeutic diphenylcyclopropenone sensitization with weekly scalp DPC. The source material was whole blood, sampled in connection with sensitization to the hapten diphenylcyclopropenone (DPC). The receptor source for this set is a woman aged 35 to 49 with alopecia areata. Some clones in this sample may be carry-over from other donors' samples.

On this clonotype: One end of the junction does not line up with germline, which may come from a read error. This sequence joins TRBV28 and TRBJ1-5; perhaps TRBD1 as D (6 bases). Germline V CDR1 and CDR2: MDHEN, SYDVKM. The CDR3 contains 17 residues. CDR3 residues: CASTSFTSDSYNRPQHF. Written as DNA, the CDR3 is TGTGCCAGCACTTCCTTCACCTCGGACAGCTACAATCGGCCCCAGCATTTT.

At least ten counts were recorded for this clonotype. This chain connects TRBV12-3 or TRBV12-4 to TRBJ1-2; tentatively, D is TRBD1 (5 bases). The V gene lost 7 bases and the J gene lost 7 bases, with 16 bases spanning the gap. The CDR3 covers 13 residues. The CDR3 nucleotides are TGTGCCAGCACCGTATCGGGCAGGGTTGGCTACACCTTC. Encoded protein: CASTVSGRVGYTF.

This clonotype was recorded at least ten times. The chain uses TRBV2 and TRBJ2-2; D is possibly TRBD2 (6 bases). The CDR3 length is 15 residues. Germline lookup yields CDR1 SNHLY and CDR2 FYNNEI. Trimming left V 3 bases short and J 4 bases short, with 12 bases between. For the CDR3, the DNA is TGTGCCAGCAGTGACGCCGACGGGGGCACCGGGGAGCTGTTTTTT. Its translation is CASSDADGGTGELFF.

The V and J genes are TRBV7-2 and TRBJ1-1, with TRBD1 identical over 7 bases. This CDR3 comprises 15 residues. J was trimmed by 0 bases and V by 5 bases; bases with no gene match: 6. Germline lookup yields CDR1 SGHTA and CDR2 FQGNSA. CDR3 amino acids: CASSRSRGMNTEAFF. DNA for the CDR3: TGTGCCAGCAGCCGGAGCAGGGGGATGAACACTGAAGCTTTCTTT.

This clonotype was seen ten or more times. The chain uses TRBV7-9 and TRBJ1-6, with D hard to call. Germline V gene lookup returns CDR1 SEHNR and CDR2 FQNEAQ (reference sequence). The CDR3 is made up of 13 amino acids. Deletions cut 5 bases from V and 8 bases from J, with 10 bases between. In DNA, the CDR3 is TGTGCCAGCAGCCAACGGAGGGATTCACCCCTCCACTTT. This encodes CASSQRRDSPLHF.

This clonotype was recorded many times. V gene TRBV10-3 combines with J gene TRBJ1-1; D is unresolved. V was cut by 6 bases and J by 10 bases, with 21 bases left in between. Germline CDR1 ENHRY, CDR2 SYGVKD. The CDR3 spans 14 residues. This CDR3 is CAISAGVGYGGAFF. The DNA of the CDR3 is TGTGCCATCAGCGCGGGTGTTGGTTATGGTGGAGCTTTCTTT.

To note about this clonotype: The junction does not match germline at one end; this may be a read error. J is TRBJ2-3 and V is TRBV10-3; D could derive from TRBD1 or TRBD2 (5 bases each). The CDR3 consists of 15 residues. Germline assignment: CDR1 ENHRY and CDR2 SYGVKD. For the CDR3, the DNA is TGTGCCTTCAGTGATAGGGGCCTAGCAACAGATACGCAGTATTTT. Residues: CAFSDRGLATDTQYF.

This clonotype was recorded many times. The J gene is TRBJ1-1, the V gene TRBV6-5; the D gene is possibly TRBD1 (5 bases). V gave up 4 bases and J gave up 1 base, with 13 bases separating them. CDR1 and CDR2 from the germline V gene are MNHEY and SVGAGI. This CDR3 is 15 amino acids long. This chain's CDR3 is CASSSSRTPNTEAFF. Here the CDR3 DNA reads TGTGCCAGCAGTTCTTCCCGGACACCGAACACTGAAGCTTTCTTT.

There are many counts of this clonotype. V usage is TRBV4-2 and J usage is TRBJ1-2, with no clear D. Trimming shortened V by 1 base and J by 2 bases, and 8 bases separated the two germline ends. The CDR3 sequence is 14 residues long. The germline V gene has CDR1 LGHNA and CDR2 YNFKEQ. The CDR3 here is CASSQGHINYGYTF. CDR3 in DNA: TGTGCCAGCAGCCAAGGACATATCAACTATGGCTACACCTTC.

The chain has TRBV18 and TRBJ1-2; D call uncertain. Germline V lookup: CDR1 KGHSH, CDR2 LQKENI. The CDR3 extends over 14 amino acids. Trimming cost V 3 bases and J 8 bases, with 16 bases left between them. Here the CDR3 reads CASSPSDGLRGYTF. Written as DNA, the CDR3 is TGTGCCAGCTCACCGTCGGACGGCCTAAGGGGCTACACCTTC.

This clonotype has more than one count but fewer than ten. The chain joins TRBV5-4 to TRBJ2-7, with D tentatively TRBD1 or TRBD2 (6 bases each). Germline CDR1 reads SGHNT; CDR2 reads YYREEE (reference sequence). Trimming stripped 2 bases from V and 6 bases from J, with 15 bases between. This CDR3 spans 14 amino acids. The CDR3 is CASSLVSGASEQYF. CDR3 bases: TGTGCCAGCAGCTTAGTGTCGGGGGCTTCCGAGCAGTACTTC.

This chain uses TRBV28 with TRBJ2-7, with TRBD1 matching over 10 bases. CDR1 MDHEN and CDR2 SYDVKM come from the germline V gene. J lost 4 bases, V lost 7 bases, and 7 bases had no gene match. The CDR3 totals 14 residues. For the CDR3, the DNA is TGTGCCAGCACCTCCCGGACAGGGGGGTACGAGCAGTACTTC. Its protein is CASTSRTGGYEQYF. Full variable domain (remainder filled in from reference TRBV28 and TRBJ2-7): DVKVTQSSRYLVKRTGEKVFLECVQDMDHENMFWYRQDPGLGLRLIYFSYDVKMKEKGDIPEGYSVSREKKERFSLILESASTNQTSMYLCASTSRTGGYEQYFGPGTRLTVT.

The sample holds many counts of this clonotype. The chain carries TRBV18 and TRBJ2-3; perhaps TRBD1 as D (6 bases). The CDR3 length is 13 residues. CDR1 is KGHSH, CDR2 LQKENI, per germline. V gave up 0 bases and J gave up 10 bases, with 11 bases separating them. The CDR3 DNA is TGTGCCAGCTCACCACCGACAGGAGTATCGCAGTATTTT. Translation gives CASSPPTGVSQYF.

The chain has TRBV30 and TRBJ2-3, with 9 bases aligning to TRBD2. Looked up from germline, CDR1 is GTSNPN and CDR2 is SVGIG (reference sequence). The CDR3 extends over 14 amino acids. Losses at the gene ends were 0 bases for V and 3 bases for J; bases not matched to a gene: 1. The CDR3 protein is CAWSVTSGTDTQYF. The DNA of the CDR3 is TGTGCCTGGAGTGTAACTAGCGGGACAGATACGCAGTATTTT.

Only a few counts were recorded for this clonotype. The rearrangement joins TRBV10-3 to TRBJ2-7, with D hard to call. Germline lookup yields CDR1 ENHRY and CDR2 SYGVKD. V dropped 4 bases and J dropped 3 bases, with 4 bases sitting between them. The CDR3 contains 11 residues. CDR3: CAISAGYEQYF. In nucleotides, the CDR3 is TGTGCCATCAGTGCGGGCTACGAGCAGTACTTC.

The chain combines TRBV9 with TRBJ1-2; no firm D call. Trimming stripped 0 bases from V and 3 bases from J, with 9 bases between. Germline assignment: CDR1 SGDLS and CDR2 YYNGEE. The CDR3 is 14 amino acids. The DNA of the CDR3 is TGTGCCAGCAGCGTAGGGGGAGGAGACTATGGCTACACCTTC. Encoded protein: CASSVGGGDYGYTF.

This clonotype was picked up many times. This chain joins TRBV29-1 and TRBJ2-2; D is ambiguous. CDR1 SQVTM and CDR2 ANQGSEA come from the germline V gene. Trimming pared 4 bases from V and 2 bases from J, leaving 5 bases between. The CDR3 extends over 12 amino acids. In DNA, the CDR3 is TGCAGCGTTGTTTTCAACACCGGGGAGCTGTTTTTT. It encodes CSVVFNTGELFF.

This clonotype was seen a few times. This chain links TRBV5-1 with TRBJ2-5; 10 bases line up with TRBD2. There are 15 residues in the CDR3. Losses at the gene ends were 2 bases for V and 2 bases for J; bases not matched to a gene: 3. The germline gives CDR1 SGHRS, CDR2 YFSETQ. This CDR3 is CASSFIAGGQETQYF. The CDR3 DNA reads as TGCGCCAGCAGCTTCATAGCGGGGGGACAAGAGACCCAGTACTTC.

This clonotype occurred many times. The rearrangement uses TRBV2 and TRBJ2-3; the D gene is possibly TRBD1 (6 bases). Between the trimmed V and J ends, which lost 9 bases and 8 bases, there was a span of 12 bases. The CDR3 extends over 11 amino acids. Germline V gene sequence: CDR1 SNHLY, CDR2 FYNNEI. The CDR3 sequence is CASEKGGTQYF. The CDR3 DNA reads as TGTGCCAGTGAAAAAGGGGGTACGCAGTATTTT.

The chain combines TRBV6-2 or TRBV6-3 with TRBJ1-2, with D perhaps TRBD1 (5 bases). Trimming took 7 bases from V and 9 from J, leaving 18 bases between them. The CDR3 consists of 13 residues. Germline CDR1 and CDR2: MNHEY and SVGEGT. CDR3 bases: TGTGCCAGCATGGCGGACAACTCCGCGCGCTACACCTTC. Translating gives CASMADNSARYTF.

The CDR3 loop reads CAIHTHSGRGNYGYTF. DNA of the CDR3: TGTGCCATACATACCCACAGTGGTAGGGGTAACTATGGCTACACCTTC. V usage is TRBV6-4 and J usage is TRBJ1-2, with TRBD1 as a possible D gene (5 bases). The CDR3 spans 16 residues. V was pared by 10 bases and J by 1 base, with 22 bases between. Germline CDR1 and CDR2: MRHNA and SNTAGT.

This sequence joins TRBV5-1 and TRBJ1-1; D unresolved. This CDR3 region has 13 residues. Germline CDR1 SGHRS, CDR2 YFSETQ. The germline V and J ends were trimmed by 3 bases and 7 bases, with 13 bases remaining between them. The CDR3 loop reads CASSSEQLNEAFF. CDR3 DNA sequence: TGCGCCAGCAGCTCCGAACAGCTAAATGAAGCTTTCTTT. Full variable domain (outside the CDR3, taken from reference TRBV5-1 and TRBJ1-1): KAGVTQTPRYLIKTRGQQVTLSCSPISGHRSVSWYQQTPGQGLQFLFEYFSETQRNKGNFPGRFSGRQFSNSRSEMNVSTLELGDSALYLCASSSEQLNEAFFGQGTRLTVV.

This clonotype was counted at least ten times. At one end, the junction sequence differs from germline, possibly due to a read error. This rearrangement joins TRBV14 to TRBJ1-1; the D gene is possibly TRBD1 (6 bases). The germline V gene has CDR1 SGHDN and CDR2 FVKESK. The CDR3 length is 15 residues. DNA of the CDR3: TGTGCCAGCAGCCAAGACAGGGACCGAATTTGGGGGGCTTTCTTC. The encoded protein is CASSQDRDRIWGAFF.

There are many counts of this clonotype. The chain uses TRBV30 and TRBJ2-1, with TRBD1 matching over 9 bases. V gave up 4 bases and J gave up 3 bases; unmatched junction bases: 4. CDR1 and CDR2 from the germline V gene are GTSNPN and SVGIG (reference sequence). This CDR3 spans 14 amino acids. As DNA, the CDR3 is TGTGCCTGGAAGAGGGACAGGGTCTACAATGAGCAGTTCTTC. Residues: CAWKRDRVYNEQFF.

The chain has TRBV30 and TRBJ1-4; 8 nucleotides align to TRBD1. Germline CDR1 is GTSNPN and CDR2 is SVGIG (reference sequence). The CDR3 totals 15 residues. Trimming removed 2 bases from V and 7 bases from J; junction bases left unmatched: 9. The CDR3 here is CAWSTRTGPTEKLFF. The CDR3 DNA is TGTGCCTGGAGTACCAGGACAGGGCCTACTGAAAAACTGTTTTTT. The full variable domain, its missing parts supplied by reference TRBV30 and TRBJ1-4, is SQTIHQWPATLVQPVGSPLSLECTVEGTSNPNLYWYRQAAGRGLQLLFYSVGIGQISSEVPQNLSASRPQDRQFILSSKKLLLSDSGFYLCAWSTRTGPTEKLFFGSGTQLSVL.

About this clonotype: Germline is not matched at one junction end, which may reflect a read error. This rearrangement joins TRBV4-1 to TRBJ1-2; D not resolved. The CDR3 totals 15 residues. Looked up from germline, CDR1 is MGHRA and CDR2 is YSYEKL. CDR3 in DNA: TGCGCCAGCACCCAAGAGGACCGAACTAACTATGGCTACACCTTC. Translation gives CASTQEDRTNYGYTF.

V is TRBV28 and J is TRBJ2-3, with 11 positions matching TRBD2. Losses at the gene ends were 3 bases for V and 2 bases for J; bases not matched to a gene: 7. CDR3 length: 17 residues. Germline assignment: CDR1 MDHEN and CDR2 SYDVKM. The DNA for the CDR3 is TGTGCCAGCAGTTTCGAGGCTAGCGGGGGGCACACAGATACGCAGTATTTT. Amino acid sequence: CASSFEASGGHTDTQYF.

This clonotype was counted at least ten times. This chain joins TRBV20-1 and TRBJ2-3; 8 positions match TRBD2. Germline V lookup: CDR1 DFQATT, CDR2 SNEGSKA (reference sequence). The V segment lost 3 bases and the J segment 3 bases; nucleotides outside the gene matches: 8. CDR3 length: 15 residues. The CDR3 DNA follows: TGCAGTGCTAGCTCCTCCGGGGGGGCTACAGATACGCAGTATTTT. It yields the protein CSASSSGGATDTQYF.

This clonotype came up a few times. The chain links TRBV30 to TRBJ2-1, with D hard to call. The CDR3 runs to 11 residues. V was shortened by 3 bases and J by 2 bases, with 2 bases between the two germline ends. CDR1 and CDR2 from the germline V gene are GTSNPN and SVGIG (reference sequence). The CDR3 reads CAWRAYNEQFF. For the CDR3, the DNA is TGTGCCTGGAGGGCCTACAATGAGCAGTTCTTC. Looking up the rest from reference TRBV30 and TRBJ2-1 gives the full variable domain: SQTIHQWPATLVQPVGSPLSLECTVEGTSNPNLYWYRQAAGRGLQLLFYSVGIGQISSEVPQNLSASRPQDRQFILSSKKLLLSDSGFYLCAWRAYNEQFFGPGTRLTVL.